The 7 T cell receptor beta chains below come from one sample, sequenced in a study of blood T cell repertoires in COVID-19. The protocol was immunoSEQ multiplex PCR, while the TCRdb copy is restricted to in-frame clones and leaves out a portion. The sample yields roughly 100,000 clones, around 90% seen once. The sequencing sample was made of peripheral blood. These receptors originate from a man in his late teens or twenties with acute or convalescent COVID-19.

The sample holds one count of this clone. V gene TRBV15 combines with J gene TRBJ1-5; TRBD1 is a possible D gene (6 bases). Germline V gives CDR1 LNHNV, CDR2 YYDKDF (reference sequence). The CDR3 spans 15 residues. Trimming stripped 1 base from V and 3 bases from J, with 10 bases between. The CDR3 nucleotides read TGTGCCACCAGCAGAGCGGACAGAGCCAATCAGCCCCAGCATTTT. This sequence encodes CATSRADRANQPQHF.

The chain uses TRBV6-4 and TRBJ2-3; 8 bases agree with TRBD1. The CDR3 covers 13 residues. J lost 5 bases, V lost 6 bases, and 4 bases had no gene match. The germline CDR1 and CDR2 sequences are MRHNA and SNTAGT. CDR3 sequence: CASSKQGGDTQYF. CDR3 nucleotide sequence: TGTGCCAGCAGCAAACAGGGGGGAGATACGCAGTATTTT.

This chain connects TRBV9 to TRBJ2-3, with a tentative D call TRBD2 (5 bases). Germline CDR1 reads SGDLS; CDR2 reads YYNGEE. V was trimmed by 4 bases and J by 6 bases, leaving 18 bases between them. CDR3 size: 15 residues. In DNA, the CDR3 is TGTGCCAGCAGCCCCGGGGATAACTCGCCGGATACGCAGTATTTT. Residues: CASSPGDNSPDTQYF.

This rearrangement joins TRBV5-1 to TRBJ1-1, with 7 bases lining up with TRBD1. This CDR3 has 16 residues. Losses at the gene ends were 4 bases for V and 1 base for J; bases not matched to a gene: 10. Germline CDR1 is SGHRS and CDR2 is YFSETQ. The CDR3 here is CASSLDPGQSNTEAFF. CDR3 in DNA: TGCGCCAGCAGCCTCGATCCGGGACAGTCGAACACTGAAGCTTTCTTT.

This clone appeared a single time. This chain uses TRBV5-8 with TRBJ2-7, with no clear D. CDR3 size: 14 residues. The germline CDR1 and CDR2 sequences are SGHTS and YDEGEE. Trimming took off 6 bases at V and 5 bases at J, with 18 bases between the two ends. This chain's CDR3 is CASTLSRFVNEQYF. In DNA, the CDR3 is TGTGCCAGCACCCTATCTAGGTTTGTAAACGAGCAGTACTTC.

The CDR3 DNA follows: TGTGCCTGTTCACCGACAGCCTCCTCTGGAAACACCATATATTTT. Translation gives CACSPTASSGNTIYF. The V gene is TRBV30, the J gene TRBJ1-3; tentative D call: TRBD1 (5 bases). The CDR3 is made up of 15 amino acids. Trimming removed 6 bases at V and 0 bases at J, with 15 bases between. Germline assignment: CDR1 GTSNPN and CDR2 SVGIG (reference sequence). Complete variable domain (other parts from reference TRBV30 and TRBJ1-3): SQTIHQWPATLVQPVGSPLSLECTVEGTSNPNLYWYRQAAGRGLQLLFYSVGIGQISSEVPQNLSASRPQDRQFILSSKKLLLSDSGFYLCACSPTASSGNTIYFGEGSWLTVV.

The V and J genes are TRBV24-1 and TRBJ1-4; D is perhaps TRBD1 (5 bases). The CDR3 consists of 14 residues. V dropped 5 bases and J dropped 10 bases, with 16 bases sitting between them. Germline loops: CDR1 KGHDR, CDR2 SFDVKD. The CDR3 protein is CATSGLTGEGKLFF. For the CDR3, the DNA is TGTGCCACCAGTGGATTGACGGGGGAGGGAAAACTGTTTTTT.